Described below is a single T cell receptor (beta chain) sequence and its context. Its target is unknown. One entry per CDR3 protein, called by TCRdb with MiXCR from the reads. Of about 740,000 distinct CDR3 sequences in the sample, roughly 35% were seen once. The record originates from a study of T cell repertoires in cytomegalovirus infection. Findings and caveats of the study: Dominating the ex vivo response were HLA-C-restricted CMV-specific TCR beta clonotypes.

The ends were cut back, 8 bases at V and 3 bases at J, with 6 bases in the middle. Germline V gene lookup returns CDR1 MNHEY and CDR2 SMNVEV (reference sequence). This CDR3 comprises 11 residues. The sample consisted of PBMCs. This rearrangement joins TRBV27 to TRBJ2-3, with no clear D. The sequence was collected from a human donor in good health (CMV status not recorded). Some clones in this sample may be carry-over from other donors' samples. The CDR3 nucleotides read TGTGCCAGCGGGCGAACAGATACGCAGTATTTT. Protein product: CASGRTDTQYF.